This entry lists 20 T cell receptor beta chains sequenced from one sample in a study of cytotoxic CD8 clonotypes in ibrutinib-treated CLL. Repertoires were generated with immunoSEQ multiplex PCR, while TCRdb's copy carries only in-frame clones and drops some. The sample gives 250,000 to 350,000 clones, roughly 76% of which show up once; around 6% is in the top ten. Source: PBMCs, taken at disease progression, from a patient treated with ibrutinib. The receptors were gathered from a human donor with chronic lymphocytic leukemia.

The genes are TRBV7-9 and TRBJ2-1; no reliable D call. V lost 4 bases to trimming and J lost 0 bases, with 4 bases between them. The CDR3 has 13 amino acids. In germline, CDR1 is SEHNR, CDR2 FQNEAQ (reference sequence). This CDR3 is CASSYSSYNEQFF. In nucleotides, the CDR3 is TGTGCCAGCAGCTATAGCTCCTACAATGAGCAGTTCTTC. The whole variable domain, filled in from reference TRBV7-9 and TRBJ2-1, reads DTGVSQNPRHKITKRGQNVTFRCDPISEHNRLYWYRQTLGQGPEFLTYFQNEAQLEKSRLLSDRFSAERPKGSFSTLEIQRTEQGDSAMYLCASSYSSYNEQFFGPGTRLTVL.

This sequence joins TRBV6-1 and TRBJ2-7, with D tentatively TRBD1 (5 bases). The V and J ends lost 6 bases and 2 bases respectively, with 14 bases between them. Germline V lookup: CDR1 MNHNS, CDR2 SASEGT. The CDR3 is 14 residues long. CDR3 sequence (DNA): TGTGCCAGCAGGGCCCCACAGGTCCCCTACGAGCAGTACTTC. As protein: CASRAPQVPYEQYF.

J is TRBJ2-3 and V is TRBV13, with TRBD2 identical over 8 bases. J lost 4 bases, V lost 5 bases, and 2 bases had no gene match. CDR3 length: 13 residues. Germline V CDR1 and CDR2: PRHDT, FYEKMQ (reference sequence). The CDR3 loop is CASSVAGPDTQYF. In nucleotides, the CDR3 is TGTGCCAGCAGCGTAGCGGGGCCAGATACGCAGTATTTT.

This clone was seen a few times. This chain uses TRBV10-2 with TRBJ2-7, with 10 bases aligning to TRBD1. J was trimmed by 3 bases and V by 0 bases; bases with no gene match: 5. CDR3 size: 16 residues. Germline loops: CDR1 WSHSY, CDR2 SAAADI. The CDR3, as DNA: TGCGCCAGCAGTGAGTCACCGGGACAGGGGCGCTACGAGCAGTACTTC. It yields the protein CASSESPGQGRYEQYF.

The rearrangement links TRBV15 to TRBJ2-1; the D is unclear. The V gene lost 6 bases and the J gene lost 12 bases, with 27 bases spanning the gap. Germline loops: CDR1 LNHNV, CDR2 YYDKDF (reference sequence). This CDR3 has 16 amino acids. CDR3 region: CATSLGRSGYRVVQFF. CDR3 sequence (DNA): TGTGCCACCAGTCTAGGAAGGTCGGGCTACCGGGTCGTGCAGTTCTTC.

The chain carries TRBV25-1 and TRBJ1-6; D call uncertain. The CDR3 extends over 12 amino acids. V lost 7 bases and J lost 15, with 16 bases in between. Germline V gene data show CDR1 as MGHDK and CDR2 as SYGVNS. The CDR3 spells CASTPPDGILHF. The CDR3 DNA is TGTGCCAGCACCCCCCCTGACGGTATCCTCCACTTT.

The CDR3 DNA follows: TGTGCCAGCAGCCTGGGACTAGCGGGAGGGCCTTTGGAGCAGTTCTTC. It yields the protein CASSLGLAGGPLEQFF. V usage is TRBV7-3 and J usage is TRBJ2-1; 16 bases are shared with TRBD2. V trimming: 5 bases; J trimming: 10 bases; junction bases outside the gene matches: 8. This CDR3 contains 16 residues. Germline V gene sequence: CDR1 SGHTA, CDR2 FQGTGA.

The chain uses TRBV7-9 and TRBJ1-6; D not resolved. This CDR3 is 12 amino acids long. V was trimmed by 5 bases and J by 2 bases, leaving 1 base between them. The germline gives CDR1 SEHNR, CDR2 FQNEAQ (reference sequence). CDR3 sequence reads: CASSTYNSPLHF. In DNA, the CDR3 is TGTGCCAGCAGCACCTATAATTCACCCCTCCACTTT.

J is TRBJ2-1 and V is TRBV6-5; weak D call: TRBD2 (6 bases). Germline V gives CDR1 MNHEY, CDR2 SVGAGI. The CDR3 runs to 15 residues. Trimming removed 5 bases from V and 0 bases from J, with 11 bases in between. The CDR3 reads CASSLLASSYNEQFF. DNA for the CDR3: TGTGCCAGCAGTCTTCTAGCGAGCTCCTACAATGAGCAGTTCTTC.

V and J are TRBV7-9 and TRBJ1-1; D remains ambiguous. V dropped 4 bases and J dropped 2 bases, with 20 bases sitting between them. There are 17 residues in the CDR3. Germline V gene sequence: CDR1 SEHNR, CDR2 FQNEAQ (reference sequence). CDR3: CASSYQLQAVINTEAFF. CDR3 in DNA: TGTGCCAGCAGCTATCAACTCCAGGCCGTGATTAACACTGAAGCTTTCTTT.

This clone was observed a few times. The rearrangement joins TRBV7-3 to TRBJ1-1; D perhaps matches TRBD1 (5 bases). The germline V and J ends were trimmed by 6 bases and 6 bases, with 14 bases remaining between them. The CDR3 runs to 13 residues. Germline V gives CDR1 SGHTA, CDR2 FQGTGA. CDR3 region: CASSLGAGAEAFF. CDR3 DNA: TGTGCCAGCAGTCTCGGGGCAGGCGCTGAAGCTTTCTTT.

In its sample, this clone was seen many times. V usage is TRBV18 and J usage is TRBJ2-1; maybe TRBD1 (6 bases). Deletions cut 5 bases from V and 1 base from J, with 15 bases between. The germline V gene encodes CDR1 KGHSH and CDR2 LQKENI. The length of the CDR3 is 16 residues. The DNA for the CDR3 is TGTGCCAGCTCAGCTAACAGGGTAGAGTCCTACAATGAGCAGTTCTTC. Protein: CASSANRVESYNEQFF.

This chain connects TRBV5-1 to TRBJ1-2; 10 bases map to TRBD1. Looked up from germline, CDR1 is SGHRS and CDR2 is YFSETQ. This CDR3 region has 13 residues. With V trimmed by 4 bases and J by 5 bases, 2 bases remained unmatched. CDR3: CASSGGQGYGYTF. Here the CDR3 DNA reads TGCGCCAGCAGCGGGGGACAGGGGTATGGCTACACCTTC.

This chain joins TRBV9 and TRBJ2-3, with 7 bases identical to TRBD2. V trimming: 0 bases; J trimming: 0 bases; junction bases outside the gene matches: 4. The CDR3 spans 16 residues. Germline assignment: CDR1 SGDLS and CDR2 YYNGEE. CDR3 in amino acids: CASSVGLALSTDTQYF. The CDR3 DNA follows: TGTGCCAGCAGCGTAGGACTAGCTTTAAGCACAGATACGCAGTATTTT.

The J gene is TRBJ1-2, the V gene TRBV18, with D perhaps matching TRBD1 (6 bases). V dropped 5 bases and J dropped 4 bases, with 11 bases sitting between them. This CDR3 has 13 amino acids. Germline-derived CDR1 and CDR2 are KGHSH and LQKENI. DNA for the CDR3: TGTGCCAGCTCAAACAGGGAATTCTATGGCTACACCTTC. The encoded protein is CASSNREFYGYTF.

V is TRBV13 and J is TRBJ2-7, with 9 bases matching TRBD2. Germline V gene data show CDR1 as PRHDT and CDR2 as FYEKMQ (reference sequence). The CDR3 consists of 15 residues. The V and J ends lost 1 base and 6 bases, in that order; junction bases with no gene match: 7. The CDR3: CASSLVDSGSSEQYF. In DNA form, the CDR3 reads TGTGCCAGCAGCTTAGTCGATAGCGGGAGTTCCGAGCAGTACTTC. The whole variable domain, remainder taken from reference TRBV13 and TRBJ2-7, is AAGVIQSPRHLIKEKRETATLKCYPIPRHDTVYWYQQGPGQDPQFLISFYEKMQSDKGSIPDRFSAQQFSDYHSELNMSSLELGDSALYFCASSLVDSGSSEQYFGPGTRLTVT.

The chain combines TRBV21-1 with TRBJ2-3; TRBD2, the D gene given by the table, was not confirmed from the DNA. TRBV21-1 is listed as a pseudogene. This CDR3 has 14 amino acids. CDR3 residues: CASSPCGELHTQYF. The CDR3 DNA follows: TGTGCCAGCAGCCCGTGCGGGGAACTACATACGCAGTATTTT.

The V and J genes are TRBV9 and TRBJ2-3; perhaps TRBD2 as D (7 bases). The length of the CDR3 is 16 residues. Per germline, CDR1 SGDLS and CDR2 YYNGEE. V was trimmed by 4 bases and J by 0 bases, leaving 15 bases between them. The CDR3 loop reads CASSPAGAFSTDTQYF. The CDR3 nucleotides are TGTGCCAGCAGCCCCGCGGGGGCCTTCAGCACAGATACGCAGTATTTT.

V is TRBV29-1 and J is TRBJ2-7, with a tentative D call TRBD1 (6 bases). This CDR3 contains 14 residues. Germline V gene lookup returns CDR1 SQVTM and CDR2 ANQGSEA. V lost 6 bases and J lost 2, with 17 bases in between. DNA for the CDR3: TGCAGCGTCAGACGGACAGCCCAGGCCTACGAGCAGTACTTC. This translates into CSVRRTAQAYEQYF.

In nucleotides, the CDR3 is TGTGCCAGCAGCTTAGTTCTGGCTAGCGGGGTGCACAATGAGCAGTTCTTC. It translates to CASSLVLASGVHNEQFF. The rearrangement uses TRBV11-3 and TRBJ2-1, with TRBD2 matching over 9 bases. CDR3 length: 17 amino acids. CDR1 is SGHNT, CDR2 YENEEA, per germline. The V gene end was trimmed by 1 base and the J gene end by 5 bases; junction bases not matched to a gene: 9.